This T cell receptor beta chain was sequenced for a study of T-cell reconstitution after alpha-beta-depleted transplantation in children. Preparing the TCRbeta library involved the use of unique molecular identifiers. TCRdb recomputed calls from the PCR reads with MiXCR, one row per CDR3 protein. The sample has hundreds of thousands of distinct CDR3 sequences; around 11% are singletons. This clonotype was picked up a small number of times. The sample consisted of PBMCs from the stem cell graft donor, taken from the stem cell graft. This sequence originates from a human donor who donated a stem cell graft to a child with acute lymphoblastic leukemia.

CDR3 loop: CAISTRHSAGGSHEQYF. The CDR3 coding sequence is TGTGCCATCAGTACCCGTCACTCAGCGGGAGGAAGCCACGAGCAGTACTTC. The chain links TRBV10-3 to TRBJ2-7; the match to TRBD2 covers 9 bases. V was clipped by 5 bases and J by 5 bases; unmatched bases: 16. This CDR3 is built from 17 residues. Looked up from germline, CDR1 is ENHRY and CDR2 is SYGVKD.